This TCR beta chain is drawn from a study of OX40 agonist ivuxolimab in advanced cancers. Study summary: Enrolled patients in dose escalation had cancers that were hepatocellular carcinoma, melanoma, renal cell or head and neck cancer. Checkpoint inhibitors had been given previously to about 38% of patients. Partial response was recorded in three patients: one hepatocellular carcinoma and two cutaneous melanoma cases.

Trimming pared 2 bases from V and 6 bases from J, leaving 11 bases between. The CDR3 extends over 13 amino acids. From germline, CDR1 is KGHSY and CDR2 FQNENV. The repertoire was sequenced with immunoSEQ multiplex PCR; TCRdb's copy has only in-frame clones and lacks some. The sample shows around 83,000 clones, around nine tenths of them seen only once. Autoimmune disease history or systemic immunosuppression meant exclusion. The chain employs TRBV16 and TRBJ2-7, with unresolved D. The sequences come from CD4+ or CD8+ T cells sorted from blood, collected in a trial of the OX40 agonist ivuxolimab. The TCR sequence derives from an adult with an advanced solid tumor such as melanoma, head and neck, liver or kidney cancer. The CDR3 loop is CASSQSPASEQYF. The CDR3 DNA follows: TGTGCCAGCAGCCAAAGTCCCGCGTCCGAGCAGTACTTC.